This T cell receptor (beta chain) is from a study of blood T cell repertoires in COVID-19. Germline lookup yields CDR1 KGHSH and CDR2 LQKENI. The CDR3 consists of 13 residues. Trimming took 3 bases from V and 2 from J, leaving 7 bases between them. Method: immunoSEQ multiplex PCR; TCRdb's copy keeps in-frame clones and lacks some. The table has under 300,000 clones, about nine tenths seen once; the top ten hold 1.9%. This clone is a singleton in its sample. Participant age was roughly 18 to 89 years, and participants resided in about two dozen US areas. The sample taken for sequencing was PBMCs or T cells enriched from blood (not recorded which). The chain has TRBV18 and TRBJ1-1; D gene uncertain. The receptor was derived from a woman in her sixties who had recovered from COVID-19. The CDR3: CASSPRSNTEAFF. The CDR3 nucleotides are TGTGCCAGCTCACCGCGTAGTAACACTGAAGCTTTCTTT.